The source of this T cell receptor (beta chain) is a study of early stage breast cancer tumors. Across the whole study: Of around 15 invasive breast tumors, more than nine were hormone receptor-positive, HER2-negative. Study-level findings and limits: Tumors had roughly 2.5-fold higher T cell density than normal breast. Most shared enriched TCRB sequences were commonly generated ones.

Worth noting for this clone: The antigen remains undetermined.

V shed 5 bases and J shed 7 bases, with 17 bases lying between them. CDR1 and CDR2 (germline): SGHVS, FNYEAQ. The CDR3 sequence is 15 residues long. Each sample had two DNA replicates, approximately 0.52 ug blood or roughly 1.4 ug tissue. Using immunoSEQ multiplex PCR, the repertoire was profiled, and TCRdb retains in-frame clones only, with some absent. This sample has thousands of clones, with just under 70% found just once. The chain uses TRBV7-6 and TRBJ1-4; TRBD1 is a possible D gene (6 bases). Sequencing was carried out using breast tumor tissue. The source of this sequence is a person in their 40s with breast cancer. The CDR3 loop reads CASSPWRGASEKLFF. CDR3 sequence (DNA): TGTGCCAGCAGCCCTTGGCGGGGGGCTTCTGAAAAACTGTTTTTT. The full variable domain, its missing parts supplied by reference TRBV7-6 and TRBJ1-4, is GAGVSQSPRYKVTKRGQDVALRCDPISGHVSLYWYRQALGQGPEFLTYFNYEAQQDKSGLPNDRFSAERPEGSISTLTIQRTEQRDSAMYRCASSPWRGASEKLFFGSGTQLSVL.